This TCR beta chain was obtained from a study of blood T cell repertoires in COVID-19. In the original analysis: Scientists estimated how many nucleated cells there were by amplifying reference gene primers. The table came from immunoSEQ multiplex PCR; TCRdb's copy has only in-frame clones and leaves some out. V and J calls and clone size are those listed in that table; D and trimming were worked out from the DNA. The table records about 99,000 clones, nearly 90% of them present only once. The CDR3 length is 16 residues. V shed 3 bases and J 3 bases; nucleotides not matched to a gene: 11. CDR1 is SGHRS, CDR2 YFSETQ, per germline.

This TCR derives from a man aged 50 or older in a cohort sampled during active COVID-19. The sample taken for sequencing was peripheral blood. The V gene is TRBV5-1, the J gene TRBJ1-2; 7 positions agree with TRBD1. CDR3 DNA: TGCGCCAGCAGCTACCGCCCTACCGGACAGGACTATGGCTACACCTTC. Encoded protein: CASSYRPTGQDYGYTF. Together with reference TRBV5-1 and TRBJ1-2, the CDR3 gives the full variable domain: KAGVTQTPRYLIKTRGQQVTLSCSPISGHRSVSWYQQTPGQGLQFLFEYFSETQRNKGNFPGRFSGRQFSNSRSEMNVSTLELGDSALYLCASSYRPTGQDYGYTFGSGTRLTVV.